This T cell receptor beta chain was retrieved from a study of cytomegalovirus exposure and HLA in healthy donors. Broader study findings: Analysis was performed later, and it showed HLA-associated TCR beta chains to be more clonally expanded than equally common others. A few V segments could not be told apart, such as TRBV6-2 and TRBV6-3, and were left out. Among TCR beta chains, those listed as cytomegalovirus-associated numbered around 160.

Concerning this clone: The antigen remains unidentified.

It was with 60 Vbeta and 13 Jbeta primers that the PCR ran. TCRdb's copy holds only in-frame clones and misses some; the assay was immunoSEQ multiplex PCR. In the table there are about 190,000 clones, about 85% of which are singletons. V was pared by 4 bases and J by 5 bases, with 9 bases of the junction left unmatched. The CDR3 length is 15 residues. From germline, CDR1 is ENHRY and CDR2 SYGVKD. The rearrangement uses TRBV10-3 and TRBJ2-5; 8 bases line up with TRBD1. The receptor comes from a man aged 45-60 years in good health and CMV-seronegative. The specimen was PBMCs. DNA of the CDR3: TGTGCCATCAGTGGGGACAGGAGTGGTTTGGAGACCCAGTACTTC. It encodes CAISGDRSGLETQYF.